A single sample is the source of the 9 T cell receptor beta chains below, sequenced in a study of blood T cell repertoires in COVID-19. TCRdb's table, derived via immunoSEQ multiplex PCR, lists solely in-frame clones and lacks some. The repertoire holds some 140,000 clones, roughly 83% seen once, with more than 1.4% in the top ten. The specimen sequenced was peripheral blood. The origin of the receptors is a man in his sixties with acute or convalescent COVID-19.

The chain joins TRBV6-5 to TRBJ2-7; the match to TRBD1 covers 9 bases. CDR1 and CDR2 from the germline V gene are MNHEY and SVGAGI. CDR3 size: 14 residues. J gave up 5 bases and V 6 bases, and 8 bases lay outside the gene matches. The CDR3 nucleotides are TGTGCCAGCAGGGCCGGGACAGGGCGGCACGAGCAGTACTTC. This encodes CASRAGTGRHEQYF.

This clone turned up a few times. This rearrangement joins TRBV29-1 to TRBJ1-3, with 8 bases lining up with TRBD1. This CDR3 has 16 amino acids. Germline CDR1 SQVTM, CDR2 ANQGSEA. Germline trimming cut 7 bases from V and 4 bases from J; bases unmatched to any gene: 15. The CDR3 protein is CSASPGGGRLGNTIYF. The DNA of the CDR3 is TGCAGCGCCAGCCCAGGGGGCGGTCGGCTCGGAAACACCATATATTTT.

The rearrangement joins TRBV7-2 to TRBJ2-7; 10 nucleotides align to TRBD2. This CDR3 comprises 18 residues. The germline gives CDR1 SGHTA, CDR2 FQGNSA. With 2 bases clipped from V and 2 bases from J, the junction kept 12 bases outside the gene matches. The CDR3 spells CASSLYPFVLAGAYEQYF. CDR3 DNA sequence: TGTGCCAGCAGCTTATATCCCTTCGTCCTAGCGGGGGCCTACGAGCAGTACTTC.

This chain's CDR3 is CATSDPPGLEAFF. For the CDR3, the DNA is TGTGCCACCAGTGATCCCCCCGGACTCGAAGCTTTCTTT. The V gene is TRBV24-1, the J gene TRBJ1-1; no reliable D call. Deletions cut 3 bases from V and 8 bases from J, with 12 bases between. This CDR3 comprises 13 residues. Germline V CDR1 and CDR2: KGHDR, SFDVKD.

To note about this clone: One end of the junction does not line up with germline, which may come from a read error. The rearrangement joins TRBV2 to TRBJ1-5, with D possibly TRBD1 on 6 matching bases. The CDR3 loop spans 15 amino acids. CDR1 is SNHLY, CDR2 FYNNEI, per germline. CDR3 residues: CASSEGGGVNQPQHF. The CDR3 DNA sequence: TGTGCCAGCAGCGAAGGGGGGGGAGTTAATCAGCCCCAGCATTTT. Filled out from reference TRBV2 and TRBJ1-5, the complete variable domain reads EPEVTQTPSHQVTQMGQEVILRCVPISNHLYFYWYRQILGQKVEFLVSFYNNEISEKSEIFDDQFSVERPDGSNFTLKIRSTKLEDSAMYFCASSEGGGVNQPQHFGDGTRLSIL.

For this clone: This CDR3 is also generated by other DNA sequences in the sample. This chain joins TRBV29-1 and TRBJ1-1; 8 nucleotides match TRBD1. This CDR3 comprises 12 residues. The junction had 2 bases not matched to a gene; V was cut back by 7 bases and J by 1 base. In germline, CDR1 is SQVTM, CDR2 ANQGSEA. CDR3 region: CSGGQGNTEAFF. In nucleotides, the CDR3 is TGCAGCGGTGGACAGGGGAACACTGAAGCTTTCTTT.

V and J are TRBV2 and TRBJ2-5; D is ambiguous. Per the germline V gene, CDR1 is SNHLY and CDR2 is FYNNEI. The CDR3 is 12 residues long. Trimming pared 7 bases from V and 4 bases from J, leaving 10 bases between. CDR3: CASNVAGETQYF. CDR3 in DNA: TGTGCCAGCAACGTGGCAGGAGAGACCCAGTACTTC.

This clone was detected a few times. This CDR3 reads CASSRITGGTSLGEQYF. The DNA of the CDR3 is TGTGCCAGTTCTAGGATTACAGGGGGAACTAGCCTGGGCGAGCAGTACTTC. The chain is built from TRBV19 and TRBJ2-7, with 8 bases aligning to TRBD1. Germline V CDR1 and CDR2: LNHDA, SQIVND (reference sequence). This CDR3 has 17 amino acids. The ends lost 8 bases at V and 6 bases at J; junction bases unmatched: 21.

This chain joins TRBV18 and TRBJ1-2, with unresolved D. The V end lost 2 bases, the J end lost 7 bases, and 11 bases lay between the germline ends. The CDR3 covers 13 residues. Per the germline V gene, CDR1 is KGHSH and CDR2 is LQKENI. The CDR3 region has the DNA TGTGCCAGCTCACCAGAGGGCGGCGGTGGCTACACCTTC. This codes for CASSPEGGGGYTF.